Below, 10 T cell receptor beta chains from the same sample are listed, as sequenced in a study of T cells after yellow fever vaccination. TCRdb reanalysed the 5' RACE reads using MiXCR and keeps one entry per CDR3 protein. The table includes 46,000 or so distinct CDR3 sequences, around 6.8% detected once. The sample consisted of PBMCs, either bulk or a sorted T-cell subset (CD4+, CD8+, memory, or dextramer-sorted; not recorded which), taken 45 days after the yellow fever booster vaccination. These receptors were taken from a man aged 30 to 39 who received the YFV17D yellow fever vaccine.

This clonotype came up many times. This chain joins TRBV27 and TRBJ2-2; D call uncertain. The CDR3 covers 15 residues. V was trimmed by 0 bases and J by 4 bases, leaving 9 bases between them. Germline-derived CDR1 and CDR2 are MNHEY and SMNVEV (reference sequence). CDR3 residues: CASSLSPFGTGELFF. The CDR3 DNA sequence: TGTGCCAGCAGTTTATCCCCCTTCGGCACCGGGGAGCTGTTTTTT.

This clonotype showed up many times. Relative to the germline gene, one junction end is altered; a read error may explain this. The CDR3 nucleotides read TGCAGTGCCCGACTCCCGGGAGGGCCGGGGCACTTC. Encoded protein: CSARLPGGPGHF. This sequence joins TRBV20-1 and TRBJ2-5, with TRBD2 identical over 8 bases. Germline CDR1 is DFQATT and CDR2 is SNEGSKA (reference sequence). The CDR3 extends over 12 amino acids.

This clonotype was found once. The CDR3 sequence: CASSPSWGSKSPLHF. Here the CDR3 DNA reads TGTGCCAGCAGCCCGTCTTGGGGGTCCAAATCACCCCTCCACTTT. The rearrangement links TRBV5-6 to TRBJ1-6; a weak D match, TRBD1 (5 bases). Trimming shortened V by 4 bases and J by 10 bases, and 18 bases separated the two germline ends. This CDR3 has 15 amino acids. The V gene's germline CDR1 is SGHDT and CDR2 YYEEEE.

This clonotype occurred many times. The chain links TRBV3-1 to TRBJ2-7; D remains unclear. This CDR3 contains 13 residues. CDR1 and CDR2 (germline): LGHDT, YNNKEL (reference sequence). With 4 bases removed from V and 0 bases from J, the gap between germline ends came to 7 bases. The CDR3 reads CASSLRTSYEQYF. In DNA form, the CDR3 reads TGTGCCAGCAGCCTTAGAACCTCCTACGAGCAGTACTTC.

This clonotype was counted at least ten times. This chain uses TRBV6-2 or TRBV6-3 with TRBJ2-2; 8 bases agree with TRBD2. The germline gives CDR1 MNHEY, CDR2 SVGEGT. The V segment lost 7 bases and the J segment 3 bases; nucleotides outside the gene matches: 7. The CDR3 consists of 15 residues. CDR3 amino acids: CASKSSGSDTGELFF. DNA of the CDR3: TGTGCCAGCAAATCGAGCGGGAGTGACACCGGGGAGCTGTTTTTT.

This rearrangement joins TRBV27 to TRBJ2-5; 11 nucleotides agree with TRBD2. This CDR3 has 17 residues. CDR1 is MNHEY and CDR2 is SMNVEV in the germline V gene (reference sequence). With V trimmed by 6 bases and J by 6 bases, 15 bases remained unmatched. In DNA, the CDR3 is TGTGCCAGCAGCCCGCCCCCGACTAGCGGGACAAAGAAGACCCAGTACTTC. Amino acids: CASSPPPTSGTKKTQYF.

In this sample, this clonotype turned up many times. The rearrangement joins TRBV20-1 to TRBJ2-2; 9 nucleotides align to TRBD2. The germline V gene encodes CDR1 DFQATT and CDR2 SNEGSKA (reference sequence). This CDR3 has 15 amino acids. The V gene end was trimmed by 3 bases and the J gene end by 4 bases; junction bases not matched to a gene: 6. This CDR3 is CSARLAGPGTGELFF. CDR3 sequence (DNA): TGCAGTGCTAGGCTAGCGGGGCCCGGCACCGGGGAGCTGTTTTTT.

The rearrangement joins TRBV30 to TRBJ1-4; TRBD1 matches 9 bases. Per the germline V gene, CDR1 is GTSNPN and CDR2 is SVGIG (reference sequence). The CDR3 has 13 residues. Trimming at V came to 8 bases and at J to 8 bases, leaving 9 bases not matched to a gene. CDR3 sequence reads: CAVGQGVEEKLFF. DNA for the CDR3: TGTGCCGTGGGACAGGGCGTTGAAGAAAAACTGTTTTTT.

The J gene is TRBJ2-7, the V gene TRBV5-1; tentative D call: TRBD1 (6 bases). Per germline, CDR1 SGHRS and CDR2 YFSETQ. The CDR3 length is 15 residues. Trimming cost V 0 bases and J 3 bases, with 13 bases left between them. CDR3 sequence: CASSLVVNRDYEQYF. CDR3 DNA sequence: TGCGCCAGCAGCTTGGTCGTTAACAGGGACTACGAGCAGTACTTC.

This clonotype was detected ten times or more. The rearrangement joins TRBV29-1 to TRBJ2-1; TRBD1 or TRBD2 may be the D gene (6 bases each). CDR3 length: 14 residues. V shed 3 bases and J shed 7 bases, with 16 bases lying between them. The germline gives CDR1 SQVTM, CDR2 ANQGSEA. The CDR3 nucleotides are TGCAGCGTTGATGGTAGCGGAGGGGGGAATGAGCAGTTCTTC. Protein product: CSVDGSGGGNEQFF.